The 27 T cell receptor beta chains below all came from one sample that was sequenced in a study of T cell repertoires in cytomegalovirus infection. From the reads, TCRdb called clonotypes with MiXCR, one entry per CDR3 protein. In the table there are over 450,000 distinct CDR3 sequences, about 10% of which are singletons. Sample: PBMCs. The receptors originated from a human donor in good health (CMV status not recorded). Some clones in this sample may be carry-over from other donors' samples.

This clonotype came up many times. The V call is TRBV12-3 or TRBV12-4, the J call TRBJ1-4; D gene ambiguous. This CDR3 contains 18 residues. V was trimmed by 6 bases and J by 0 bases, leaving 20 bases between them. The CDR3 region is CASRRGGAFPATNEKLFF. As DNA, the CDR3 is TGTGCCAGCAGGCGCGGTGGTGCCTTCCCTGCAACTAATGAAAAACTGTTTTTT.

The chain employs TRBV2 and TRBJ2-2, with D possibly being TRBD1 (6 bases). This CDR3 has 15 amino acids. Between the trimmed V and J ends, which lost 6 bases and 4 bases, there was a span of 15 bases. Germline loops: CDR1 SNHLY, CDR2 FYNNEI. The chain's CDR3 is CASSWTESSTGELFF. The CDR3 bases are TGTGCCAGCAGCTGGACAGAATCTTCCACCGGGGAGCTGTTTTTT.

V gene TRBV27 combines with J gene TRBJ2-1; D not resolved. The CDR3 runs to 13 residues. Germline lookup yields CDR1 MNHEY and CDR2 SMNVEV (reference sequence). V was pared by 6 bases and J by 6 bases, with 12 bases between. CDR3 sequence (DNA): TGTGCCAGCAGATCCGGGTGGTTCAATGAGCAGTTCTTC. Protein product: CASRSGWFNEQFF.

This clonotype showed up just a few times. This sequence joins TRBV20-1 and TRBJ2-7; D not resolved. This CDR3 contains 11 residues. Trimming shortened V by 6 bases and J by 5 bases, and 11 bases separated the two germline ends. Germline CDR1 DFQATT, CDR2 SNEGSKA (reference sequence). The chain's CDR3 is CSAVSIDEQYF. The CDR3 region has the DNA TGCAGTGCCGTAAGTATAGACGAGCAGTACTTC.

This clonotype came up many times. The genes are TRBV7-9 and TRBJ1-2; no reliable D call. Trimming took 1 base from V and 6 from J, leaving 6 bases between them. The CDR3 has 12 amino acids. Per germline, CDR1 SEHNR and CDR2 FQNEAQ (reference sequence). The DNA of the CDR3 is TGTGCCAGCAGCTTAGGGTGGAATGGCTACACCTTC. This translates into CASSLGWNGYTF.

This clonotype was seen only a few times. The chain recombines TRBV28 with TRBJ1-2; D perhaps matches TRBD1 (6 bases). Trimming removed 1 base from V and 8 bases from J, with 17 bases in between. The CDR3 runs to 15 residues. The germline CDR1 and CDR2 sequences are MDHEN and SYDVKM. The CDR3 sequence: CASSLSPDRKKGYTF. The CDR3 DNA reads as TGTGCCAGCAGTTTATCTCCCGACAGGAAGAAGGGCTACACCTTC.

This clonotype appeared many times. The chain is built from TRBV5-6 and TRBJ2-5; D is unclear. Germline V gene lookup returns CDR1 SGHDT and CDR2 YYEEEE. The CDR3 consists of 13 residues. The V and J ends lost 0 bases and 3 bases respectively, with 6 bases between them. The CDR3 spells CASSLDPEETQYF. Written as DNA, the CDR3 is TGTGCCAGCAGCTTGGACCCGGAAGAGACCCAGTACTTC.

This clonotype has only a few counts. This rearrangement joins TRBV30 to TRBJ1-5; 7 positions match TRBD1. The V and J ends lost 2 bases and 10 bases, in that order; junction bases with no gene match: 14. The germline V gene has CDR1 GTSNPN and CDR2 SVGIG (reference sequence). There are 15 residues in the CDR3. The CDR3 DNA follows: TGTGCCTGGAGTCCTGGGAACAGGGGCCTCGAACCCCAGCATTTT. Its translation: CAWSPGNRGLEPQHF.

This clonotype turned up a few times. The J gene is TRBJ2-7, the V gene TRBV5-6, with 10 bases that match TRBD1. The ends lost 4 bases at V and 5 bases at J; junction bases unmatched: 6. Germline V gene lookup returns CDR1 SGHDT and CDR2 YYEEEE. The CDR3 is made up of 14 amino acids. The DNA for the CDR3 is TGTGCCAGCAGCGATCTGACAGGGGGCCACGAGCAGTACTTC. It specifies CASSDLTGGHEQYF.

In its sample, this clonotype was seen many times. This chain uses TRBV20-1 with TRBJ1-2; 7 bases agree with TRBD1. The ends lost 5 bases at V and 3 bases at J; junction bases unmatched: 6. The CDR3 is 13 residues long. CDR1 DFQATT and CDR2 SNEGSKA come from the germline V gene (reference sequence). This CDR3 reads CSAYNQGDYGYTF. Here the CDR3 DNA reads TGCAGTGCTTACAACCAGGGGGACTATGGCTACACCTTC.

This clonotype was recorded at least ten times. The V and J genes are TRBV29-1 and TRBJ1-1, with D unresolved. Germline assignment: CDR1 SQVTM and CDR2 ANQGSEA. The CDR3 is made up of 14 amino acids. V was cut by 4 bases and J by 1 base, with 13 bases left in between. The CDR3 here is CSVVGSAENTEAFF. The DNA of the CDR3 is TGCAGCGTTGTGGGTTCGGCGGAGAACACTGAAGCTTTCTTT.

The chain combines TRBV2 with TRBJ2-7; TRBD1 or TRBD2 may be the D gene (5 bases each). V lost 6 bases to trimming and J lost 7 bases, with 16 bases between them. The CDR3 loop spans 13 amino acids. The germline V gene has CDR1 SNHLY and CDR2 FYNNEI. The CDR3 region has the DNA TGTGCCAGCAGGGGCTCCCCAGAGGGGGAGCAGTACTTC. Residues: CASRGSPEGEQYF.

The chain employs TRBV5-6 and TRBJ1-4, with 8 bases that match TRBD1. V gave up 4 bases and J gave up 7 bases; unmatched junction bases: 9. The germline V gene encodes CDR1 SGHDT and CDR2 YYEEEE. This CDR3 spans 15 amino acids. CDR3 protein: CASSRGGQAPEKLFF. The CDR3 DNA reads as TGTGCCAGCAGCCGAGGGGGACAGGCACCTGAAAAACTGTTTTTT.

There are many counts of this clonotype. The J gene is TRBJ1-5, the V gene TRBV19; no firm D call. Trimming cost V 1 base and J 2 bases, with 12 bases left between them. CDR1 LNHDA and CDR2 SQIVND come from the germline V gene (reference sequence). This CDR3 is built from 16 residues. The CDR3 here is CASSIVGVIGNQPQHF. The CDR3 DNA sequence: TGTGCCAGTAGTATAGTTGGCGTGATCGGCAATCAGCCCCAGCATTTT. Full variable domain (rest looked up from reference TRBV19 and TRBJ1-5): DGGITQSPKYLFRKEGQNVTLSCEQNLNHDAMYWYRQDPGQGLRLIYYSQIVNDFQKGDIAEGYSVSREKKESFPLTVTSAQKNPTAFYLCASSIVGVIGNQPQHFGDGTRLSIL.

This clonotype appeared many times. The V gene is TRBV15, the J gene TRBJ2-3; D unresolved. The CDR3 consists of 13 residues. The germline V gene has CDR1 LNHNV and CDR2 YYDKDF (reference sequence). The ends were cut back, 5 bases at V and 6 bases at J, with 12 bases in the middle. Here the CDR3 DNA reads TGTGCCACCAGCCGCTCAGGTGTCGATACGCAGTATTTT. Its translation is CATSRSGVDTQYF.

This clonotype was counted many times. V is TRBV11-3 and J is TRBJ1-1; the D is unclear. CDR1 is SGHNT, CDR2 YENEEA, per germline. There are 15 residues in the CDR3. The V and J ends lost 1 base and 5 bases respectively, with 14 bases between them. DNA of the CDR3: TGTGCCAGCAGCTTAGGACGGAGGGTAAGGACTGAAGCTTTCTTT. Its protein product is CASSLGRRVRTEAFF.

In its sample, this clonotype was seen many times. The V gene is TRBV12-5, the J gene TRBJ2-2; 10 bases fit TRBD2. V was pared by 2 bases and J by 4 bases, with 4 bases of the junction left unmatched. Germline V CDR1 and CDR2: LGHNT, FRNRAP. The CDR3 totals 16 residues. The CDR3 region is CASGLRLAGLTGELFF. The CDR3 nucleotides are TGTGCTAGTGGTTTGAGACTAGCGGGCCTCACCGGGGAGCTGTTTTTT.

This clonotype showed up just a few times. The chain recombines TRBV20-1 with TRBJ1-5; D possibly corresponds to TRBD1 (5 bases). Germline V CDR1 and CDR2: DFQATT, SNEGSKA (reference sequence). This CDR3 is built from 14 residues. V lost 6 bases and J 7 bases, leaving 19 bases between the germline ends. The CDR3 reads CSAKGRELRQPQHF. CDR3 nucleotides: TGCAGTGCCAAAGGCAGGGAATTAAGACAGCCCCAGCATTTT.

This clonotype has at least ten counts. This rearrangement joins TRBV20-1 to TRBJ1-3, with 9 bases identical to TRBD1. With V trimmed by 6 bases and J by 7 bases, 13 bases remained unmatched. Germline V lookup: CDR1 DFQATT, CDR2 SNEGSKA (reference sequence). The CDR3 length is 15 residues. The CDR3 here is CSARRTGERVNTIYF. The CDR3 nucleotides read TGCAGTGCCCGACGGACAGGGGAGCGTGTCAACACCATATATTTT.

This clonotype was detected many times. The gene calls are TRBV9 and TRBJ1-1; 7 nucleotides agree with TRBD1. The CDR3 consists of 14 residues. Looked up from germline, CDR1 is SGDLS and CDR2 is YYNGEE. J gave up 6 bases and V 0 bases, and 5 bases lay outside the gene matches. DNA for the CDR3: TGTGCCAGCAGCGTAGGGGGACAGTCGGCTGAAGCTTTCTTT. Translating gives CASSVGGQSAEAFF. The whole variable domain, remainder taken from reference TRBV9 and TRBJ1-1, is DSGVTQTPKHLITATGQRVTLRCSPRSGDLSVYWYQQSLDQGLQFLIQYYNGEERAKGNILERFSAQQFPDLHSELNLSSLELGDSALYFCASSVGGQSAEAFFGQGTRLTVV.

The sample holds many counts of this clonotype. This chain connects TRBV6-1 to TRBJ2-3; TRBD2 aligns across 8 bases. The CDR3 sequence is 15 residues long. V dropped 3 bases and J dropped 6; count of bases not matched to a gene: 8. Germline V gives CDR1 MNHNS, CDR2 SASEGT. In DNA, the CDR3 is TGTGCCAGCAGTGAGATCGGGGGGGGAACCGATACGCAGTATTTT. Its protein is CASSEIGGGTDTQYF.

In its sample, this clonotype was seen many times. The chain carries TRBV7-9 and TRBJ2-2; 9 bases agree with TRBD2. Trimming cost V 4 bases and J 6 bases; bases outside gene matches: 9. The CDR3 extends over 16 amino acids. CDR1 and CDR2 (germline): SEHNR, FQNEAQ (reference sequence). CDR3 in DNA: TGTGCCAGCAGCTCGCCTGCTAGCGGGATATCCGGGGAGCTGTTTTTT. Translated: CASSSPASGISGELFF.

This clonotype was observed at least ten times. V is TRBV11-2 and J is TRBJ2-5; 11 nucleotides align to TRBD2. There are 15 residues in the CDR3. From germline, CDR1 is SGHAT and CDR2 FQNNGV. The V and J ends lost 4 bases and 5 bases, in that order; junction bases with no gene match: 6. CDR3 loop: CASSSRLAGTETQYF. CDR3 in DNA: TGTGCCAGCAGCTCCAGACTAGCGGGGACGGAGACCCAGTACTTC.

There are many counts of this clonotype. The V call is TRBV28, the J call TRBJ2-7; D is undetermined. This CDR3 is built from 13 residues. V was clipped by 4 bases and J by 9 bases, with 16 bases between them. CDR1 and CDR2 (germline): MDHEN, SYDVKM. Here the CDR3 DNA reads TGTGCCAGCAGTTATTTAATAAGGAATGGGCAGTACTTC. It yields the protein CASSYLIRNGQYF.

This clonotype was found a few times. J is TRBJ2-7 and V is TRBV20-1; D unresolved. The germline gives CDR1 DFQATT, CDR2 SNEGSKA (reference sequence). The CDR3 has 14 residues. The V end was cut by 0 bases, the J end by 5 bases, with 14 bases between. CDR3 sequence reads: CSAREGSRIHEQYF. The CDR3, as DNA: TGCAGTGCTAGAGAGGGTAGCAGGATCCACGAGCAGTACTTC.

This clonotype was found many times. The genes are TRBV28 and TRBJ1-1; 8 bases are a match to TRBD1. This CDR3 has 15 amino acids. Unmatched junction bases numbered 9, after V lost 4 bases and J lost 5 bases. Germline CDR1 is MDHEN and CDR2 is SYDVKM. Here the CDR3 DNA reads TGTGCCAGCAGTTCCCCAGGACAGGGCAGAACTGAAGCTTTCTTT. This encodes CASSSPGQGRTEAFF.

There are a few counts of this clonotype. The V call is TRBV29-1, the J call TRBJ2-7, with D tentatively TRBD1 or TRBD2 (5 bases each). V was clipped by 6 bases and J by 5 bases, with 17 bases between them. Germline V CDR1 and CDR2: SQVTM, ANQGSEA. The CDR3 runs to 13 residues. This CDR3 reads CSVAGGGSNEQYF. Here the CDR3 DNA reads TGCAGCGTCGCCGGTGGGGGTAGTAACGAGCAGTACTTC.